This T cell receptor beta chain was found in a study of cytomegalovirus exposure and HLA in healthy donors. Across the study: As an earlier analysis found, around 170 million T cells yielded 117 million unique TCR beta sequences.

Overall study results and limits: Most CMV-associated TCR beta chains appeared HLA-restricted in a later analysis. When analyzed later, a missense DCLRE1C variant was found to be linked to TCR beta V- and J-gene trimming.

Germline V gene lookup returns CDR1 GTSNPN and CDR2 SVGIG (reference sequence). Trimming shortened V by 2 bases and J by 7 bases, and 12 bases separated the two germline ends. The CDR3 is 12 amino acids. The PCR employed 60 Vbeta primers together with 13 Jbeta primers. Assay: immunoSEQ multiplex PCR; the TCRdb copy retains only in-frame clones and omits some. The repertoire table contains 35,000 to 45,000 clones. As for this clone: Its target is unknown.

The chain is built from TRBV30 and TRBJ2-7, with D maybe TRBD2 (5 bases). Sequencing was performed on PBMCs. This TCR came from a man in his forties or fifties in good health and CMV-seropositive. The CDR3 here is CAWSSESGEQYF. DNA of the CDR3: TGTGCCTGGAGTTCCGAGTCGGGGGAGCAGTACTTC.